The present entry profiles one T cell receptor beta chain with its context. The entry originates in a study of blood T cell repertoires in COVID-19. Study at large: Acute-phase and convalescent COVID-19 samples originated in the United States, Italy and Spain. The analysed material was cDNA or gDNA that came from T cells, B-cell-depleted T cells, or PBMCs.

Germline-derived CDR1 and CDR2 are LGHNA and YNFKEQ. V was trimmed by 1 base and J by 7 bases, leaving 23 bases between them. The CDR3 runs 18 residues. The data were produced by immunoSEQ multiplex PCR, yet TCRdb's version contains in-frame clones alone and is incomplete. This table holds more than 150,000 clones, 60% to 80% found once. Cohort assignment relied on participant-reported clinical history. V gene TRBV4-2 combines with J gene TRBJ2-1; D is perhaps TRBD2 (5 bases). The TCR comes from a woman aged 50 to 65 who had recovered from COVID-19. The sequenced sample consisted of PBMCs or T cells enriched from blood (not recorded which). The CDR3 sequence: CASSQGFGGEPERNEQFF. DNA for the CDR3: TGTGCCAGCAGCCAAGGGTTTGGAGGCGAGCCCGAGAGGAATGAGCAGTTCTTC.